The source of this T cell receptor (beta chain) is a study of T cell changes during pregnancy in multiple sclerosis. This CDR3 is built from 16 residues. Germline CDR1 SGHAT, CDR2 FQDESV (reference sequence). J lost 7 bases, V lost 2 bases, and 9 bases had no gene match. This clone was detected only once. Assay: immunoSEQ multiplex PCR; the TCRdb copy retains only in-frame clones and omits some. Here the sample spans about 76,000 clones, about 95% being singletons. The V gene is TRBV11-1, the J gene TRBJ2-1; 9 bases are shared with TRBD2. The source was peripheral blood, collected in the third trimester of pregnancy. This TCR came from a female donor with multiple sclerosis, enrolled in a pregnancy study. The CDR3 sequence: CASSLLGAGGLNEQFF. Here the CDR3 DNA reads TGTGCCAGCAGCTTACTGGGTGCGGGGGGGCTTAATGAGCAGTTCTTC.